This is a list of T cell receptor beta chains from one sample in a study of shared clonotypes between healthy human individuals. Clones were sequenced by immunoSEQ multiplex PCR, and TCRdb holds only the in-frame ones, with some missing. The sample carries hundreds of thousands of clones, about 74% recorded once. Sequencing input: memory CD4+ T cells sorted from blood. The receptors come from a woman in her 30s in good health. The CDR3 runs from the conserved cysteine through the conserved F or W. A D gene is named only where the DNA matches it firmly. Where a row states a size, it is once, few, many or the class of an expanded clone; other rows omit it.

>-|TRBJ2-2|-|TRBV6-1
TGTGCCAGCAGATCCCAATGGACCGGGGAGCTGTTTTTT
CASRSQWTGELFF
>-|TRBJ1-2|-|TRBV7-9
TGTGCCAGCAGCTTAATGGTAGATGGCTACACCTTC
CASSLMVDGYTF
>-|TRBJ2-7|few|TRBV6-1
TGTGCCAGCAGCGATCCCGGGTCGGGTCTGAACGAGCAGTACTTC
CASSDPGSGLNEQYF
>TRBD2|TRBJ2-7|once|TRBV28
TGTGCCAGCAGACCGACTAGCGGGGATTCCTACGAGCAGTACTTC
CASRPTSGDSYEQYF
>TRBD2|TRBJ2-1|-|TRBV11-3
TGTGCCAGCAGCTTGGCGGGAGCCTCCTACAATGAGCAGTTCTTC
CASSLAGASYNEQFF
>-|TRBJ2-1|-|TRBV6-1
TGTGCCAGCATAGGGCAGGGTGTTAGGAATGAGCAGTTCTTC
CASIGQGVRNEQFF
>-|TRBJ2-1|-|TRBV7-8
TGTGCCAGCAGCTTCGTCACCCGTATTGAAGGGGAGCAGTTCTTC
CASSFVTRIEGEQFF
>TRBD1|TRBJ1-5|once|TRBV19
TGTGCCAGTAACGGGGGGACAGGGGGCAATCAGCCCCAGCATTTT
CASNGGTGGNQPQHF
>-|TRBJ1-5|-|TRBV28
TGTGCCAGCACCTCAGGAGACATAGGTAATCAGGCCCAGCATTTT
CASTSGDIGNQAQHF
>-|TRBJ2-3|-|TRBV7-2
TGTGCCAGCAGCTCCCAGGGGACTCCCTCCCTCACAGATACGCAGTATTTT
CASSSQGTPSLTDTQYF
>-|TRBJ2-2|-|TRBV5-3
TGTGCCAGCAGACGACGGACCGGGGAGCTGTTTTTT
CASRRRTGELFF
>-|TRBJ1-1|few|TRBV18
TGTGCCAGCTCACCGTCAGGAAGGAACACTGAAGCTTTCTTT
CASSPSGRNTEAFF
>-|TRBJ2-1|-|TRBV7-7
TGTGCCAGCAGCGCCCGACAGGAGGGCTACAATGAGCAGTTCTTC
CASSARQEGYNEQFF
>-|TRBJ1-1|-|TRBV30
TGTGCCTGGAGCTATCCTCCCCTCAACACTGAAGCTTTCTTT
CAWSYPPLNTEAFF
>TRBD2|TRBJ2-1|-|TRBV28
TGTGCCAGCAGCCCGGCCGGGACTAGCGGGAGGAATGAGCAGTTCTTC
CASSPAGTSGRNEQFF
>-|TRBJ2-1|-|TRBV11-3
TGTGCCAGCAGCTTAGATAACCGAAATGAGCAGTTCTTC
CASSLDNRNEQFF
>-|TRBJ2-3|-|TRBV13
TGTGCCAGCAGCTTACGCAGGGGCCCAGATACGCAGTATTTT
CASSLRRGPDTQYF
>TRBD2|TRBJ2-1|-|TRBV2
TGTGCCAGCAATCGACTAGCGGGGGTCCCCTACAATGAGCAGTTCTTC
CASNRLAGVPYNEQFF
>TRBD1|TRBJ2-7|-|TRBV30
TGTGCCTGGAGCAGGACAGGGTCACGCGAGCAGTACTTC
CAWSRTGSREQYF
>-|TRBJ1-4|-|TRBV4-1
TGCGCCAGCAGCTCCCATCCGGGGACAACTAATGAAAAACTGTTTTTT
CASSSHPGTTNEKLFF
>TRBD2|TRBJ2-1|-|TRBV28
TGTGCCAGCAGTTTACATACGATGACTCCGGGACTAGCGGGACCAAGCTCCTACAATGAGCAGTTCTTC
CASSLHTMTPGLAGPSSYNEQFF
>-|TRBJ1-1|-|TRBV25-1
TGTGCCAGCACGAGGGATGGCACTGAAGCTTTCTTT
CASTRDGTEAFF
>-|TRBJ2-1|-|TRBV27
TGTGCCAGCAGTTTTGGGGGAGGCCTATACAATGAGCAGTTCTTC
CASSFGGGLYNEQFF
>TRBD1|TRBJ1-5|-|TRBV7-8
TGTGCCAGCAGCCCCGTGCGGGGACAGGGACCGATGAGCAATCAGCCCCAGCATTTT
CASSPVRGQGPMSNQPQHF
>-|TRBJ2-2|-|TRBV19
TGTGCCAGTAGTATAGAAGGGGGGACCGGGGAGCTGTTTTTT
CASSIEGGTGELFF
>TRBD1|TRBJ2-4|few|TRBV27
TGTGCCAGCAGTTTATCGGGACAGGGAATTCAGTACTTC
CASSLSGQGIQYF
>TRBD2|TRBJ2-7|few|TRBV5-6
TGTGCCAGCAGTCAGCGGCGGGGACTAGCGGGGGGCGAGCAGTACTTC
CASSQRRGLAGGEQYF
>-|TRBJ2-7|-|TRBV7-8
TGTGCCAGCAGCCCGCAGGCCGACGAGCAGTACTTC
CASSPQADEQYF
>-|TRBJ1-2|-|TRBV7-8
TGTGCCAGCAGCTTAGATCAGGCGCAGCATTATGGCTACACCTTC
CASSLDQAQHYGYTF
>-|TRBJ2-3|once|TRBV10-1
TGCGCCAGCAGTAGAGGTGGGTCAAGCCGTGCGCAGTATTTT
CASSRGGSSRAQYF
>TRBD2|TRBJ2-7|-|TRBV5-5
TGTGCCAGCAGCCCCGGGACTAGCGGGAGTCTTGGCTACGAGCAGTACTTC
CASSPGTSGSLGYEQYF
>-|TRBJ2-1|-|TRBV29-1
TGCAGCGTTGAAAATACCCCCTCACAGTTCTTC
CSVENTPSQFF
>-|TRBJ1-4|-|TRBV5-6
TGTGCCAGCAGCCCCTTAGGAGGGGCGGATGAAAAACTGTTTTTT
CASSPLGGADEKLFF
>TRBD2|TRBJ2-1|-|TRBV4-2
TGTGCCAGCAGCCAAGCGGGTAGCGGGAGGGACAATGAGCAGTTCTTC
CASSQAGSGRDNEQFF
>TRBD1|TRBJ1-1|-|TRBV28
TGTGCCACACAGGGGGGAAGGACTGAAGCTTTCTTT
CATQGGRTEAFF
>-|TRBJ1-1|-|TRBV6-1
TGTGCCAGCAGTGAAACAGGCACTGAAGCTTTCTTT
CASSETGTEAFF
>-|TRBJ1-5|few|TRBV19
TGTGCCAGTAGTAGTTGGAGCAATCAGCCCCAGCATTTT
CASSSWSNQPQHF
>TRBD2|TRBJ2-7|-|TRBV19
TGTGCCAGTAGTTCCGGGACTAGAAATCATTACGAGCAGTACTTC
CASSSGTRNHYEQYF
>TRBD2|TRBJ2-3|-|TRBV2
TGTGCCAGCAGAGTTAGCGGGGCCGACACAGATACGCAGTATTTT
CASRVSGADTDTQYF
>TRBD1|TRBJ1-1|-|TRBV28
TGTGCCAGCAGTTCAGGACAGGGCGACACTGAAGCTTTCTTT
CASSSGQGDTEAFF
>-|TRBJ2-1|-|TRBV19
TGTGCCAGTAGTATCCGACTCGCCGTGGAGCAGTTCTTC
CASSIRLAVEQFF
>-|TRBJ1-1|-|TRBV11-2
TGTGCCAGCAGCTTTTTCCCAGGACGGAACACTGAAGCTTTCTTT
CASSFFPGRNTEAFF
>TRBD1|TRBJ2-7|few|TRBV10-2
TGCGCCAGCACAGACAGGGGCTACGAGCAGTACTTC
CASTDRGYEQYF
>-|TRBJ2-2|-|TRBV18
TGTGCCAGCTCACGTGAGACAGGGAACACCGGGGAGCTGTTTTTT
CASSRETGNTGELFF
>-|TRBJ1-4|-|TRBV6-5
TGTGCCAGCAGTTACGGGCCGGAACGGGAAAAACTGTTTTTT
CASSYGPEREKLFF
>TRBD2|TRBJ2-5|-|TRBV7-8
TGTGCCAGCAGCTTAAACCCCCCACACCTTAGGGCTAGCGGGACTCAAGAGACCCAGTACTTC
CASSLNPPHLRASGTQETQYF
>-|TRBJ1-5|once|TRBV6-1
TGTGCCAGCAGTACCATAAGGACACTGAATCAGCCCCAGCATTTT
CASSTIRTLNQPQHF
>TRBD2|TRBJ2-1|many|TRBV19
TGTGCCAGTAGTGCACAAGCGGGAGTGGCCTACAATGAGCAGTTCTTC
CASSAQAGVAYNEQFF
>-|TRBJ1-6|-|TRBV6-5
TGTGCCAGCAGTTACTCGGGGGGCCGGAATTCACCCCTCCACTTT
CASSYSGGRNSPLHF
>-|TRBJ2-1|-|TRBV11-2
TGTGCCAGCAGCGAGACCAGGGATTACAATGAGCAGTTCTTC
CASSETRDYNEQFF
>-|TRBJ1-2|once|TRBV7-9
TGTGCCAGCAGCCCCCCCCCGGGACACCATTCATGGGTCGGCTACACCTTC
CASSPPPGHHSWVGYTF
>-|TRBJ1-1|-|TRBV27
TGTGCCAGCAGTTTATCGACGGGGGTCTTTCAGTCCACTGAAGCTTTCTTT
CASSLSTGVFQSTEAFF
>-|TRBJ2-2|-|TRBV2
TGTGCCAGCACCGGACACCGAACCGACGGGGAGCTGTTTTTT
CASTGHRTDGELFF
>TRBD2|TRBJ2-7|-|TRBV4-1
TGCGCCAGCAGCCAACCGACTAGCGGCTCCTACGAGCAGTACTTC
CASSQPTSGSYEQYF